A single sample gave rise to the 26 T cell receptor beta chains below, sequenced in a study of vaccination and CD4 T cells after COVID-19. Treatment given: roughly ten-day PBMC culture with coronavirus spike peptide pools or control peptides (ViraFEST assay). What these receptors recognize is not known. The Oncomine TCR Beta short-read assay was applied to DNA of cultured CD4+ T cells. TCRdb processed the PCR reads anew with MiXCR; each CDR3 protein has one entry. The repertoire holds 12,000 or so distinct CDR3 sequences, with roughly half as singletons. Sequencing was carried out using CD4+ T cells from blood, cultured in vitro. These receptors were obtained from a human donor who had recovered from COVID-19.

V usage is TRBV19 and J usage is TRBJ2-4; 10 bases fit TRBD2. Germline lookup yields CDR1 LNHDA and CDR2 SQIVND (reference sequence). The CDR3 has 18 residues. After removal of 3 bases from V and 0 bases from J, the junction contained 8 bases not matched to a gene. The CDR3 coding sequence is TGTGCCAGTAGTATCGGCTTAGCGGGGGGCCTAGCCAAAAACATTCAGTACTTC. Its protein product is CASSIGLAGGLAKNIQYF. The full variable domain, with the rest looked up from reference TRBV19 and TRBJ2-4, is DGGITQSPKYLFRKEGQNVTLSCEQNLNHDAMYWYRQDPGQGLRLIYYSQIVNDFQKGDIAEGYSVSREKKESFPLTVTSAQKNPTAFYLCASSIGLAGGLAKNIQYFGAGTRLSVL.

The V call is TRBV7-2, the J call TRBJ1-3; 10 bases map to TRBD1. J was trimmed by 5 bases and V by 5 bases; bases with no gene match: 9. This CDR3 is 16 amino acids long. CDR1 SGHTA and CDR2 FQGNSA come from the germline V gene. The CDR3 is CASSALGQGLRNTIYF. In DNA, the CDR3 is TGTGCCAGCAGCGCCCTGGGACAGGGGCTCAGAAACACCATATATTTT.

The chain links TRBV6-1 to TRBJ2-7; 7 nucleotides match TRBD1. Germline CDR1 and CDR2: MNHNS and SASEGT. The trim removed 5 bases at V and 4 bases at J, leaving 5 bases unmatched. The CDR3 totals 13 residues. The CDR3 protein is CASSPGQPYEQYF. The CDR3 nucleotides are TGTGCCAGCAGTCCGGGACAGCCATACGAGCAGTACTTC.

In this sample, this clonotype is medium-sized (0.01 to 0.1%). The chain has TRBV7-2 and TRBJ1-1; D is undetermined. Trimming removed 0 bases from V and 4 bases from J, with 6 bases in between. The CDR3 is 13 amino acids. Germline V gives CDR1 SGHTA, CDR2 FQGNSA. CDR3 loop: CASSLASGTEAFF. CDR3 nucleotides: TGTGCCAGCAGCTTAGCGTCAGGCACTGAAGCTTTCTTT.

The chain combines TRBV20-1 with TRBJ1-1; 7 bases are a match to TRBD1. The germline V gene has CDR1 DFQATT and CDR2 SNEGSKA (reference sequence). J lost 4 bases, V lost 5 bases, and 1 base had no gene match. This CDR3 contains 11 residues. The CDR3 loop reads CSAPGGTEAFF. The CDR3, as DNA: TGCAGTGCTCCAGGGGGCACTGAAGCTTTCTTT.

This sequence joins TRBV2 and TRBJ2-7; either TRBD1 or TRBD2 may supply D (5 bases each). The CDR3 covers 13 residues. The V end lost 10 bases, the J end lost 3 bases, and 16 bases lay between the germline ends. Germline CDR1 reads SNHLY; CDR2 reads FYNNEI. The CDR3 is CATKRDPDYEQYF. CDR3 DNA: TGTGCCACCAAACGGGACCCAGACTACGAGCAGTACTTC.

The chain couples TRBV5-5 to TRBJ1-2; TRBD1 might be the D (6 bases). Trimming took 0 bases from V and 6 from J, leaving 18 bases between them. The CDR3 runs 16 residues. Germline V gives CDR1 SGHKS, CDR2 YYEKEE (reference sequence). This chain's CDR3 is CASSLEPNRVGDGYTF. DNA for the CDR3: TGTGCCAGCAGCTTGGAACCTAACAGGGTGGGGGATGGCTACACCTTC.

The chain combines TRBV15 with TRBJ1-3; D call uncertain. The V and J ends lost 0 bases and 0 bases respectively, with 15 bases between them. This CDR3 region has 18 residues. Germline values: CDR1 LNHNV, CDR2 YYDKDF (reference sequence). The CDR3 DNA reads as TGTGCCACCAGCAGAGATCTACTCGACGGCAGCTCTGGAAACACCATATATTTT. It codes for CATSRDLLDGSSGNTIYF.

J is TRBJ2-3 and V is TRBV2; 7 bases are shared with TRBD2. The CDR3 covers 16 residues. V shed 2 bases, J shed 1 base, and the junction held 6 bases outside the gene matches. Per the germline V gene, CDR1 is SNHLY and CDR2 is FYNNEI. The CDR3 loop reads CASSEFGGSGTDTQYF. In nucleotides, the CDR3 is TGTGCCAGCAGTGAATTCGGGGGGTCGGGCACAGATACGCAGTATTTT.

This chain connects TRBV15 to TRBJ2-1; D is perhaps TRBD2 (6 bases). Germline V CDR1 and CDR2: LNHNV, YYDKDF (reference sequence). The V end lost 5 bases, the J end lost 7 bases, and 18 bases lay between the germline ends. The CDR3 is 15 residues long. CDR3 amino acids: CATSVLWSGGNEQFF. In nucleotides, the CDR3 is TGTGCCACCAGCGTTCTTTGGAGTGGGGGGAATGAGCAGTTCTTC.

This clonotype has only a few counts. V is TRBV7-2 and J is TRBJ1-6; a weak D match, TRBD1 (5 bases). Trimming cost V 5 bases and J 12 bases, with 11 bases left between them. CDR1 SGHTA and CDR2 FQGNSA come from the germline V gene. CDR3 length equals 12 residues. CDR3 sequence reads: CASSLLGGPLHF. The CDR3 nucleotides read TGTGCCAGCAGCCTCCTCGGGGGACCCCTCCACTTT.

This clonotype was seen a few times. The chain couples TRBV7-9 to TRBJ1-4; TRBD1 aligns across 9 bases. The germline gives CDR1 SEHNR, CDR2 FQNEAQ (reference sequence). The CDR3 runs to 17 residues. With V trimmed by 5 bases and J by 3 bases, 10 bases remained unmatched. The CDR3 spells CASSDTGGVIANEKLFF. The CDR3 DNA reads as TGTGCCAGCAGCGATACAGGGGGCGTGATAGCTAATGAAAAACTGTTTTTT.

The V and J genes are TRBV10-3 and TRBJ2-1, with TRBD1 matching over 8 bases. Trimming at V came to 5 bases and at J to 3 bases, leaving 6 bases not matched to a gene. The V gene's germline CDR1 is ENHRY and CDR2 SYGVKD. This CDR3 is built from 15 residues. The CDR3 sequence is CAISPGTGYYNEQFF. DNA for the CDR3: TGTGCCATCAGTCCCGGGACAGGATACTACAATGAGCAGTTCTTC.

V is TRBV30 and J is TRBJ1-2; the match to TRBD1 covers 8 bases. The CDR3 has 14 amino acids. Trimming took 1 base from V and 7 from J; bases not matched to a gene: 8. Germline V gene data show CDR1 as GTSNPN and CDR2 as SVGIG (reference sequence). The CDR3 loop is CAWSGLTGGGGYTF. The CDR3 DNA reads TGTGCCTGGAGTGGGCTCACAGGGGGTGGTGGCTACACCTTC.

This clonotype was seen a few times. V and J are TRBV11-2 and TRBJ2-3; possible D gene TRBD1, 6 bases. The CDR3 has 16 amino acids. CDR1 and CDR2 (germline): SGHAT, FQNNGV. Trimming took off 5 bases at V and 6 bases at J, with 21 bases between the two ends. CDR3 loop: CASSKQGLGVVDTQYF. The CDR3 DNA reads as TGTGCCAGCAGCAAACAGGGCTTAGGCGTCGTCGATACGCAGTATTTT.

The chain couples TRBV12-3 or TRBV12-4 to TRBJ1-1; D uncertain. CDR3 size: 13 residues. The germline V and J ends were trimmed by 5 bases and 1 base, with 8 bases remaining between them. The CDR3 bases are TGTGCCAGCAGTCTTGGGAGGAACACTGAAGCTTTCTTT. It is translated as CASSLGRNTEAFF.

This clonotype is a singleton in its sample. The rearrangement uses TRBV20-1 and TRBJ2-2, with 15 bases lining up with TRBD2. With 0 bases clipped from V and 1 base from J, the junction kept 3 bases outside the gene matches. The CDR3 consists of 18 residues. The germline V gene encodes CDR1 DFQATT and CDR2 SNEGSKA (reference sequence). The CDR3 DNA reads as TGCAGTGCTAGAGAAAGGACTAGCGGGGGGGGGAACACCGGGGAGCTGTTTTTT. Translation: CSARERTSGGGNTGELFF.

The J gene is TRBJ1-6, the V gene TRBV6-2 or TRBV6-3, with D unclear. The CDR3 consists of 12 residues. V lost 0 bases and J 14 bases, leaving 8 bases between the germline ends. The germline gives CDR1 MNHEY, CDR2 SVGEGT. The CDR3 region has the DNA TGTGCCAGCAGTTACTCGCATAGCTCCCTCCACTTT. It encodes CASSYSHSSLHF.

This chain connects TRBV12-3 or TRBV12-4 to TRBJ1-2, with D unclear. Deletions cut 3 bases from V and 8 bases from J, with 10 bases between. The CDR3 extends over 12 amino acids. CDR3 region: CASSFWGGGYTF. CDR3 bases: TGTGCCAGCAGTTTTTGGGGAGGGGGCTACACCTTC.

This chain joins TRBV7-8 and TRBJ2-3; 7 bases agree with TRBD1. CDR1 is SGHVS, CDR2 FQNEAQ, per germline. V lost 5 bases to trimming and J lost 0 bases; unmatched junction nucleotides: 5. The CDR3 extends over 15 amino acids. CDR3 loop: CASSGDRASTDTQYF. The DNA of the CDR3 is TGTGCCAGCAGCGGCGACAGGGCCAGCACAGATACGCAGTATTTT.

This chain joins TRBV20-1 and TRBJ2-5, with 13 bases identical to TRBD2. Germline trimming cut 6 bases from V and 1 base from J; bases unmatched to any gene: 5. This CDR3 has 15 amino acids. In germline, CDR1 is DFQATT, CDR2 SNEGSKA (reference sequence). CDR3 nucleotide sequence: TGCAGTGCACGGACTAGCGGGGGCTTCCAAGAGACCCAGTACTTC. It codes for CSARTSGGFQETQYF.

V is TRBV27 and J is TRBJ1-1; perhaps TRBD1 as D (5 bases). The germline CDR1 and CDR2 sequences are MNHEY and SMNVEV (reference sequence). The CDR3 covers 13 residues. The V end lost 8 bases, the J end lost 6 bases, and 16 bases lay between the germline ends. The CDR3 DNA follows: TGTGCCAGCCTTTCCCAGGGTAGCGCTGAAGCTTTCTTT. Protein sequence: CASLSQGSAEAFF.

In nucleotides, the CDR3 is TGTGCCAGCAGCAAAGATTCATCCCTGACAGGGGTCAAAAACACTGAAGCTTTCTTT. Translation: CASSKDSSLTGVKNTEAFF. This chain joins TRBV21-1 and TRBJ1-1; the table's D call, TRBD1, was not checked against the DNA. TRBV21-1 constitutes a pseudogene. The CDR3 is made up of 19 amino acids.

CDR3 loop: CASSGSEAGRGRGYTF. The DNA for the CDR3 is TGTGCCAGCAGTGGTTCTGAGGCAGGGAGGGGGCGGGGCTACACCTTC. The gene calls are TRBV2 and TRBJ1-2; 7 bases align to TRBD1. The CDR3 runs to 16 residues. J lost 8 bases, V lost 4 bases, and 16 bases had no gene match. The germline gives CDR1 SNHLY, CDR2 FYNNEI. The full variable domain, rest sourced from reference TRBV2 and TRBJ1-2, is EPEVTQTPSHQVTQMGQEVILRCVPISNHLYFYWYRQILGQKVEFLVSFYNNEISEKSEIFDDQFSVERPDGSNFTLKIRSTKLEDSAMYFCASSGSEAGRGRGYTFGSGTRLTVV.

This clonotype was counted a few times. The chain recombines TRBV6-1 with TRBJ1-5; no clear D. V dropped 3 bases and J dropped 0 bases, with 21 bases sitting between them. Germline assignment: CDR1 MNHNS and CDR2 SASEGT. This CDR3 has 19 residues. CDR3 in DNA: TGTGCCAGCAGTGACCCACACCGGAGAGACGGGTATAGCAATCAGCCCCAGCATTTT. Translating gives CASSDPHRRDGYSNQPQHF.

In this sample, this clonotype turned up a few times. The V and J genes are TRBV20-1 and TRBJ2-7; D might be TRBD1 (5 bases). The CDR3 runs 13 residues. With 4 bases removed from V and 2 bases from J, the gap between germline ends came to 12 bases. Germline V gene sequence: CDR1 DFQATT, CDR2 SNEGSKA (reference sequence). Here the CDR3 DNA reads TGCAGTGCTACTAGACAGTTGACCTACGAGCAGTACTTC. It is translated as CSATRQLTYEQYF.